This TCR beta chain was retrieved from a study of PD-L1 blockade in urothelial cancer. Germline values: CDR1 SEHNR, CDR2 FQNEAQ (reference sequence). Losses at the gene ends were 6 bases for V and 4 bases for J; bases not matched to a gene: 11. The CDR3 runs to 15 residues. Specified time point: pretreatment peripheral blood. Patients presented with locally advanced or metastatic urothelial carcinoma. Individual patients had between 1 and 8 samples, taken pretreatment and on-treatment. Using immunoSEQ multiplex PCR, the repertoire was profiled, and TCRdb retains in-frame clones only, with some absent. The sample lists 90,000 or so clones; about 90% were seen once.

This material consisted of PBMCs, taken around atezolizumab (anti-PD-L1) treatment. This receptor was taken from a man aged 60 to 69 with urothelial cancer. V gene TRBV7-9 combines with J gene TRBJ2-5; 7 bases align to TRBD1. CDR3 sequence: CASRQYGTVGETQYF. Written as DNA, the CDR3 is TGTGCCAGCAGGCAATATGGGACAGTTGGAGAGACCCAGTACTTC. The whole variable domain, filled in from reference TRBV7-9 and TRBJ2-5, reads DTGVSQNPRHKITKRGQNVTFRCDPISEHNRLYWYRQTLGQGPEFLTYFQNEAQLEKSRLLSDRFSAERPKGSFSTLEIQRTEQGDSAMYLCASRQYGTVGETQYFGPGTRLLVL.